This TCR beta chain is from a study of T cells in Graves' hyperthyroidism and ophthalmopathy (dated by TCRdb to between 2017 and 2020). As for the study more broadly: Peripheral blood samples were taken at initial diagnosis, before any treatment was given. A discovery cohort of around 98 patients, approximately 45 with Graves' ophthalmopathy and approximately 55 with stable Graves' hyperthyroidism, was used to find distinguishing TCR V-J signatures. Prospective prediction of ophthalmopathy was tested in an independent validation cohort of fewer than 20 hyperthyroidism patients and some 17 patients who later progressed to ophthalmopathy. The approximately 90 discovery patients were randomly split 7:3 into training and test sets. The study also compared thyroid tissue and blood T-cell repertoires from 5 to 7 Graves' hyperthyroidism patients. Following sampling, methimazole starting at 30 mg daily was given to hyperthyroidism patients, and high-dose intravenous methylprednisolone was given to ophthalmopathy patients. TCR Vbeta CDR3 sequencing of roughly 140 peripheral blood samples (43 ophthalmopathy, over 70 hyperthyroidism and around 17 progressor patients) is reported in the paper. The research as a whole found: Ophthalmopathy was separated from stable hyperthyroidism by a 13 V-J signature model, with over 85% sensitivity and about 84% specificity obtained in cross-validation and 80%/75% obtained in testing. Most expanded thyroid clonotypes (frequency above 0.001) were also found in blood, which suggests that blood repertoires may mirror thyroid immune responses. During validation, the model predicted progression to ophthalmopathy a median of roughly six months ahead of onset, with roughly 65% sensitivity and 72% to 80% specificity. No statistical method was used to set the sample size in advance, and investigators knew the group allocation.

Stable Graves' hyperthyroidism was defined as the absence of progression to ophthalmopathy over 18 months of follow-up. The hyperthyroidism patients were between 18 and 65 years old and newly diagnosed, with a disease duration of less than 2 months. Patients with uncontrolled infections, other autoimmune diseases, pregnancy or lactation were excluded. Diagnoses were based on clinical symptoms, serum thyroxine and TRAb, thyroid ultrasound and orbital computed tomography. PBMCs were separated from under 12 ml of fresh peripheral blood using Ficoll-Paque density gradient centrifugation. Total RNA was extracted with Trizol reagent, and quality was checked on an Agilent 2100 Bioanalyzer. In its sample, this clonotype was seen many times. This receptor's antigen is unknown. Within one base of it there is no much larger clone, and no base qualities were kept. The TCR beta CDR3 regions were amplified from RNA transcripts. For the first round of RT-PCR on the TCR CDR3, the HTBI primer set was used together with the Qiagen OneStep RT-PCR kit. A second multiplex PCR round built the libraries, followed by size selection and purification. Libraries were sequenced paired-end with 100 bp reads on an Illumina HiSeq2000. On the study's bioinformatics: SOAPnuke was used to process the raw data, with reads discarded if the reads contained adapters or uncalled bases, had a mean Phred below 15, or lacked an exact constant-primer or identifier match. High-quality paired reads were merged using COPE v1.2.5, and each unique nucleotide sequence was defined as a clonotype. MiTCR v1.1 was used to align clonotypes to the IMGT TRBV, TRBD and TRBJ reference segments. The analysis included only V-J combinations with a frequency above 0.0001, which together covered over 98% of the repertoires. A TCS score was defined as the ratio of F50 (clonal expansion) to E x V (chaos), with BLOSUM62-based TCRdist applied between CDR3 peptides within each V-J. Welch's t-statistics and random forest reduced just over 500 V-J features to 10 to 15, which were used in a naive Bayes classifier (R e1071). TCRdb ran its own pipeline on the public reads, namely fastp trimming at Q25 and MiXCR clone calling, and kept in-frame beta chains. Rows with a matching CDR3 protein are joined into one entry that keeps the most common DNA and genes. V and J calls and clone size were set by TCRdb, not the authors. The sample table lists about 420,000 distinct CDR3 sequences, about 13% of them with a count of one. The leading ten clones occupy 5.3% of the sample.

Measured from the cysteine to the phenylalanine, the CDR3 is 13 residues long. Only CDR3 DNA remains: 39 bases, in frame from the first base. V loses 3 bases, J loses 7 bases, and the germline ends lie 9 bases apart. The germline V gene provides CDR1 MDHEN and CDR2 SYDVKM. Sequences were obtained from blood. The rearranged chain carries TRBV28 and TRBJ2-2; a confident D gene designation cannot be given. This TCR derives from a young woman with Graves' hyperthyroidism. Here is the DNA: TGTGCCAGCAGTTTCGTAGGGCACGGGGAGCTGTTTTTT. It translates to CASSFVGHGELFF.